Listed below are T cell receptor beta chains from one sample, sequenced in a study of response to subunit inactivated influenza vaccine. Each CDR3 protein gets one entry after TCRdb re-called the RT-PCR reads with MiXCR. The table includes roughly 550,000 distinct CDR3 sequences, under 30% detected once. These same records also appear under a second study, on T cells expressing NK-cell markers.

The sequences come from CD4+ T cells sorted from PBMCs, collected 12 days after vaccination. These receptors were collected from a man aged 45-60 years who received an inactivated influenza vaccine. CDR3s include the opening cysteine and the closing phenylalanine or tryptophan. Clone size appears in some rows only: once, few, many, or a class for an expanded clone.

clone size,V gene,J gene,CDR3 protein
few,TRBV14,TRBJ2-7,CASSRDRGLTYEQYF
.,TRBV2,TRBJ2-1,CASSDRSEQFF
.,TRBV12-3/TRBV12-4,TRBJ2-7,CASSLGLGLAGGPYEQYF
.,TRBV3-1,TRBJ2-1,CASSRRATSGLNEQFF
.,TRBV2,TRBJ1-1,CASNRDRGNTEAFF
.,TRBV20-1,TRBJ1-6,CSARTYNSPLHF
.,TRBV28,TRBJ2-7,CASRHPDRGFHEQYF
many,TRBV20-1,TRBJ1-4,CSASSGRFDEKLFF
.,TRBV18,TRBJ1-1,CASSPSTSPTEAFF
.,TRBV20-1,TRBJ1-5,CSAQKEGNQPQHF
.,TRBV14,TRBJ2-7,CASSSEVPYEQYF
.,TRBV5-5,TRBJ1-1,CASSITGGRMNTEAFF
.,TRBV27,TRBJ1-6,CASSFWTVVGASPLHF
few,TRBV3-1,TRBJ2-4,CASSQGTLAKNIQYF
.,TRBV6-2/TRBV6-3,TRBJ1-2,CASSYVGYGYTF
.,TRBV6-5,TRBJ1-5,CASSYSKTGHQPQHF
.,TRBV20-1,TRBJ2-1,CSAEGLAGVWDEQFF
few,TRBV2,TRBJ2-7,CASSGQGDWQYF
.,TRBV15,TRBJ2-3,CATSIGGGTDTQYF
few,TRBV15,TRBJ2-5,CATSRDAYSYQETQYF
.,TRBV6-1,TRBJ1-5,CASSEAGGVQPQHF
.,TRBV12-3/TRBV12-4,TRBJ2-2,CASSWWGANTGELFF
few,TRBV20-1,TRBJ2-3,CSASSRVSSGGRDTQYF
few,TRBV10-2,TRBJ2-5,CASSESMALQREWPQETQYF
many,TRBV5-1,TRBJ2-1,CASSLGGSSYNEQFF
.,TRBV10-3,TRBJ2-7,CAISVGTGKGYEQYF
.,TRBV20-1,TRBJ1-1,CSASRGDINTEAFF